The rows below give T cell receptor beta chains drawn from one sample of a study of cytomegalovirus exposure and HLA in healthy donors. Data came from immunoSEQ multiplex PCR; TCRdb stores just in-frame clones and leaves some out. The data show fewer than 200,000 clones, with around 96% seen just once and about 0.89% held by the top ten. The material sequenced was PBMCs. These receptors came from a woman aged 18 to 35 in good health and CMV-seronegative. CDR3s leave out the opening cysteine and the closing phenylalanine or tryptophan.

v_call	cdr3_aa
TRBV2	ASSEDYRVWSGANVLT
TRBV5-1	ASSLIPPGSGGKSTDTQY
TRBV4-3	ASSQERSRPWNTGELF
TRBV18	ASSTGEYNEQF
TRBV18	ASSPGQGPNYGYT
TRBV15	ATSRDWVRGYGYT
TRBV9	ASSVEGQGMANEQF
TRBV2	ASSVTGPNTEAF
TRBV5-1	ASSSGHPGGNEQF
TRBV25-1	ASSEGASGYGYT
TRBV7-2	ASSLVQGARQPQH
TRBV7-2	ASSGQGALGEQF
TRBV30	AWSVTGNEQF
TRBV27	ASSRTGTSYGYT
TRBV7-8	ASSLEGRGYGTDTQY
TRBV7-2	ASSLSGAYEQY
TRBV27	ASSYGRVSYNEQF
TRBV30	AWSPVAGWSYEQY
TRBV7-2	ASSTTRAGSWVYGYT
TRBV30	AWSRDRAVRGYT
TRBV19	ASSPGTVPYEQY
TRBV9	ASSSDGSADTQY
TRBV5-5	ASSLGEEWNQPQH
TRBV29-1	SVEDQGGGGGYT
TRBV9	ASSVGPFLRGTDTQY
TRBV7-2	ASSLDRRETQY
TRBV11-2	ASSMTGNNYNEQF
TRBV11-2	ASSLAPAGGPSYNEQF
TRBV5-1	ASSLAGGVGDTQY
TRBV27	ASSTIGRVVDTQY
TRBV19	ASQITGPTNYGYT
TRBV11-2	ASSHPGTGGEKLF
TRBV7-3	ASSLLGGAGAGELF
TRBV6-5	ASSTDYREQF
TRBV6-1	ASRFEEIYEQY
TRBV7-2	ASSQGAGTSYNEQF